This T cell receptor beta chain was profiled in a study of blood T cell repertoires in COVID-19. As for the study in general: PBMCs, B-cell-depleted T cells, or T cells provided the cDNA or gDNA that made up the material.

V dropped 4 bases and J dropped 4; count of bases not matched to a gene: 7. Per germline, CDR1 SGHTA and CDR2 FQGTGA. There are 15 residues in the CDR3. Per the original data handling: Amplifying reference gene primers gave estimates of nucleated cell counts. Profiling relied on immunoSEQ multiplex PCR, and the TCRdb table lists in-frame clones only, not all of them. Clonal size and the V and J genes are those of that table, whereas D and trimming came from the DNA. Of tens of thousands of clones listed, 88% are singletons. The sample taken for sequencing was peripheral blood. This clonotype was obtained from a human donor in a cohort sampled during active COVID-19. The chain couples TRBV7-3 to TRBJ2-3, with TRBD2 identical over 8 bases. The CDR3 is CASSSTGGAPDTQYF. DNA of the CDR3: TGTGCCAGCAGCTCCACGGGGGGGGCCCCAGATACGCAGTATTTT.